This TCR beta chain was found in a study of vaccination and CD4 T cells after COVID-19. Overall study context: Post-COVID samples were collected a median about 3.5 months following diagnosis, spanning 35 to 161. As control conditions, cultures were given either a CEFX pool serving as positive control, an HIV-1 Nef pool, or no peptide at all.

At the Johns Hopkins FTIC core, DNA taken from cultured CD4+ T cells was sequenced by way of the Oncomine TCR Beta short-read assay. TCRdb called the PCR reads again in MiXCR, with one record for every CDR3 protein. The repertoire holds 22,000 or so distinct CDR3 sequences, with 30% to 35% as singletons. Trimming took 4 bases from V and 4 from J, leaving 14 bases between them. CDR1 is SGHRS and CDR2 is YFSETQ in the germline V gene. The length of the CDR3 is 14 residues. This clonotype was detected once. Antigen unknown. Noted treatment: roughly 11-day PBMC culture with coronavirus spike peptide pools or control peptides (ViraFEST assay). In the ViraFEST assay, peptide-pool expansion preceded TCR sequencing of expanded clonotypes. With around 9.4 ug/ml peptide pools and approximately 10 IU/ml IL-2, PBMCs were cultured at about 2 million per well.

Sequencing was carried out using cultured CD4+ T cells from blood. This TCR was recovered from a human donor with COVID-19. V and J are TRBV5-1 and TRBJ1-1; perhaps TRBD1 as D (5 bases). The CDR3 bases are TGCGCCAGCAGCGCCCAGGGAGGGGTCACTGAAGCTTTCTTT. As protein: CASSAQGGVTEAFF.